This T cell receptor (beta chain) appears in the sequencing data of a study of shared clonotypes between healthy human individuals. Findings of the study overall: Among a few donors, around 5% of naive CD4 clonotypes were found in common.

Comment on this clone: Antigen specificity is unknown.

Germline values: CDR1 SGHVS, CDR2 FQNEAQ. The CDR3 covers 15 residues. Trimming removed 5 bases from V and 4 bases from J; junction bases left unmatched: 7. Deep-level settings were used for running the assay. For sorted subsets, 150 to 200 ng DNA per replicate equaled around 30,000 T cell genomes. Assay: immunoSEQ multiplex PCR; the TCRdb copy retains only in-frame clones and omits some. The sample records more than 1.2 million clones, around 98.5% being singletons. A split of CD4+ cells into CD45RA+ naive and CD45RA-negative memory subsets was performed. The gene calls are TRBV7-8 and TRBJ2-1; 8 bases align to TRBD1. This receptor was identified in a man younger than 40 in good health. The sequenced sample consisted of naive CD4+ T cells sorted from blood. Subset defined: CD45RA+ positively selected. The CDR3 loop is CASSPGGGIYNEQFF. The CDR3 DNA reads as TGTGCCAGCAGCCCAGGGGGCGGAATTTACAATGAGCAGTTCTTC.